A selection of T cell receptor beta chains follows, all from one sample in a study of T cell responses to AZD1222 COVID-19 vaccine. Some clones are missing from TCRdb's copy, which holds only in-frame ones; the method was immunoSEQ multiplex PCR. The sample includes about 130,000 clones, approximately 85% of them seen just once. The sample in question was peripheral blood, obtained 28 days after the second dose of the MenACWY control vaccine. These receptor sequences come from an adult who received the MenACWY meningococcal vaccine as a control. Each CDR3 is given with its conserved first and last residue. The D gene is left open where the match is weak. Some rows have no size entry. The others give once, few or many, or a class for an expanded clone.

j_call clone_size cdr3_length d_call v_call cdr3_nt cdr3_aa
TRBJ1-3 NA 15 NA TRBV6-5 TGTGCCAGCAGCATCGGACTGTCCCCTGGAAACACCATATATTTT CASSIGLSPGNTIYF
TRBJ1-2 NA 14 TRBD1 TRBV11-1 TGTGCCAGCAGCCAGACAGGGTCTGGCTATGGCTACACCTTC CASSQTGSGYGYTF
TRBJ2-1 few 15 TRBD2 TRBV15 TGTGCCACCAGCAGAGATTCGGGAGGGGGCAATGAGCAGTTCTTC CATSRDSGGGNEQFF
TRBJ1-1 few 11 NA TRBV29-1 TGCAGCGTCCCCGATGCGCCTGAAGCTTTCTTT CSVPDAPEAFF
TRBJ1-4 NA 15 NA TRBV19 TGTGCCAGTAGTGCTACGGGTCGTCAGGTTGAGGAACTGTTTTTT CASSATGRQVEELFF
TRBJ1-2 NA 14 NA TRBV28 TGTGCCAGCAGTTTACAAGCCCCCGCCTATGGCTACACCTTC CASSLQAPAYGYTF
TRBJ2-2 once 14 TRBD1 TRBV7-2 TGTGCCAGCAGCTATAGGACAGGGTCCGGGGAGCTGTTTTTT CASSYRTGSGELFF
TRBJ2-6 NA 14 NA TRBV6-5 TGTGCCAGCAAAGAAAAGGCTGGGGCCAACGTCCTGACTTTC CASKEKAGANVLTF
TRBJ1-2 NA 14 NA TRBV5-1 TGCGCCAGCAGCTTGGACGAATCTAACTATGGCTACACCTTC CASSLDESNYGYTF
TRBJ2-5 NA 14 NA TRBV12-2 TGTGCAAGTCGCCTGGGGCGGCGCCAAGAGACCCAGTACTTC CASRLGRRQETQYF
TRBJ1-5 NA 16 NA TRBV7-8 TGTGCCAGCAGCTTTTTCCCGGGGGTCTCCAATCAGCCCCAGCATTTT CASSFFPGVSNQPQHF
TRBJ2-7 NA 13 NA TRBV2 TGTGCCAGCACGTGGGGATTCTCCTACGAGCAGTACTTC CASTWGFSYEQYF
TRBJ1-1 NA 12 TRBD1 TRBV27 TGTGCCAGCAGGACAGGGGCCCTTGAAGCTTTCTTT CASRTGALEAFF
TRBJ1-1 NA 13 NA TRBV19 TGTGCCAGTAGTATCCATCGACAGGACAAAGCTTTCTTT CASSIHRQDKAFF
TRBJ2-5 NA 17 TRBD2 TRBV4-1 TGCGCCAGCAGCCATGAGGGGGTGATAGCGGGGGGCGAGACCCAGTACTTC CASSHEGVIAGGETQYF
TRBJ1-2 NA 14 NA TRBV12-1 TGTGCCAGCAGCTTTGTTCGGGGGTGGGGTGGCTACACCTTC CASSFVRGWGGYTF
TRBJ2-3 NA 15 NA TRBV9 TGTGCCAGCAGCGTAGTATCCGGGGGCACAGATACGCAGTATTTT CASSVVSGGTDTQYF
TRBJ2-5 NA 12 TRBD2 TRBV12-3/TRBV12-4 TGTGCCAGCAGTTTCCCCCGACGGGGACTATACTTC CASSFPRRGLYF
TRBJ2-7 NA 13 NA TRBV27 TGTGCCAGCAGGGGCCAGGGGAGCTACGAGCAGTACTTC CASRGQGSYEQYF
TRBJ2-1 NA 14 NA TRBV10-3 TGTGCCACCAGGGGGGAGAACTCCTACAATGAGCAGTTCTTC CATRGENSYNEQFF
TRBJ1-2 NA 15 TRBD1 TRBV19 TGTGCCAGTAGGGATCCGGGACAGACTTTCTATGGCTACACCTTC CASRDPGQTFYGYTF
TRBJ2-1 NA 15 TRBD1 TRBV5-4 TGTGCCAGCAGCTTCGACAGGGGCGGGGACAATGAGCAGTTCTTC CASSFDRGGDNEQFF
TRBJ1-2 NA 11 NA TRBV18 TGTGCCAGCTCACCAAACTATGGCTACACCTTC CASSPNYGYTF